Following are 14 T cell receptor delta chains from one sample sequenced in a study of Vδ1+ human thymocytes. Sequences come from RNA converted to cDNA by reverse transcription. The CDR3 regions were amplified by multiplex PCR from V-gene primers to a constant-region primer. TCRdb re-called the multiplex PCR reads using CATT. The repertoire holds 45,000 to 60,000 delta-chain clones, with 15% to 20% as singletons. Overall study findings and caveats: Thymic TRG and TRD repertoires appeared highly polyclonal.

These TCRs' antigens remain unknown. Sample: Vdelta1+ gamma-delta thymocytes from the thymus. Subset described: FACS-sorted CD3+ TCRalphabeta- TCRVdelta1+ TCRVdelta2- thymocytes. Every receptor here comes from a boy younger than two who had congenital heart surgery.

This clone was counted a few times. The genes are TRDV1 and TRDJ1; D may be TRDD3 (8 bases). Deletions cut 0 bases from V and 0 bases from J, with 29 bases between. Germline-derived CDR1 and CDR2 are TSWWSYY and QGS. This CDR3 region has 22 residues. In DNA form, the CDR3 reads TGTGCTCTTGGGGAACTCCATATCCTTCCTCGGTACTGGGGGGGGTACACCGATAAACTCATCTTT. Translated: CALGELHILPRYWGGYTDKLIF.

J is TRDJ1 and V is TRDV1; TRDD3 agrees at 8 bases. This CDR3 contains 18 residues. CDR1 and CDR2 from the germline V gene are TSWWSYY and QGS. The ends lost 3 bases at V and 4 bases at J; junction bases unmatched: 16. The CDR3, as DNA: TGTGCTCTTGGGGAGGGGCTACCTAACCACTGGGGGTACGATAAACTCATCTTT. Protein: CALGEGLPNHWGYDKLIF.

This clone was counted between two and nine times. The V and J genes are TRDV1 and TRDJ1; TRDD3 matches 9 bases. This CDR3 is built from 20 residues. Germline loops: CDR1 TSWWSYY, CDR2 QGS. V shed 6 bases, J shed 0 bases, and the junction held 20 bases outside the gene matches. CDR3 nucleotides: TGTGCTCTTGGTATTATAAGGGGGCGAAACTGGGGGACTGACACCGATAAACTCATCTTT. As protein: CALGIIRGRNWGTDTDKLIF.

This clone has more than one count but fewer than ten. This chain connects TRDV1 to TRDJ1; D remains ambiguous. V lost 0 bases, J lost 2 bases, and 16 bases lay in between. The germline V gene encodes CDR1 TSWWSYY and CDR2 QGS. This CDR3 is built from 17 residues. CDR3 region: CALGELPRLLTTDKLIF. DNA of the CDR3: TGTGCTCTTGGGGAACTACCTCGCCTGCTAACGACCGATAAACTCATCTTT.

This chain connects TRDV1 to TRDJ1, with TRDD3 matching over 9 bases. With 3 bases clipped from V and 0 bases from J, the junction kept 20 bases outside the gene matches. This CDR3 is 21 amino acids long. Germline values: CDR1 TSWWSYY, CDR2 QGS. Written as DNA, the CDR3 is TGTGCTCTTGGGGATGGCCTTCCCCGTTACTGGGGGACGCACTACACCGATAAACTCATCTTT. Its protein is CALGDGLPRYWGTHYTDKLIF.

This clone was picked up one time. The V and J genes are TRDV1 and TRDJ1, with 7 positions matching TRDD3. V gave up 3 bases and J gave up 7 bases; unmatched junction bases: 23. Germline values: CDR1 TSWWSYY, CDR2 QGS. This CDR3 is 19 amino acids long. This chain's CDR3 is CALGEPSLALGGSEGKLIF. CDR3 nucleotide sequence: TGTGCTCTTGGGGAGCCGTCTCTCGCCCTGGGGGGATCCGAAGGTAAACTCATCTTT.

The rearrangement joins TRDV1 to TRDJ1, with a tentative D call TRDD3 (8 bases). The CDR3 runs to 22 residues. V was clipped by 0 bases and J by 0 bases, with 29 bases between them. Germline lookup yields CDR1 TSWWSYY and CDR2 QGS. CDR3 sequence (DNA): TGTGCTCTTGGGGAACTTTCCTACCCAGACTGGGGGCGATACTGGTACACCGATAAACTCATCTTT. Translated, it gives CALGELSYPDWGRYWYTDKLIF.

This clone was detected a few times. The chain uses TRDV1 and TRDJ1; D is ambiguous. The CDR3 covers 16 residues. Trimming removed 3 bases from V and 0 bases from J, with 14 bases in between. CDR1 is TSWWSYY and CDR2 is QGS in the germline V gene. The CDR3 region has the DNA TGTGCTCTTGGGGATCCCCGTGACCATTACACCGATAAACTCATCTTT. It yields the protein CALGDPRDHYTDKLIF.

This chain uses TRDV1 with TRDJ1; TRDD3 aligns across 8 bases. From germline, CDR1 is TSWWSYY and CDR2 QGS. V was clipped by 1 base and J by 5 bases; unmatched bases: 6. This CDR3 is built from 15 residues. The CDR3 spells CALGERWGIRDKLIF. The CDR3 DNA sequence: TGTGCTCTTGGGGAACGGTGGGGGATCCGGGATAAACTCATCTTT.

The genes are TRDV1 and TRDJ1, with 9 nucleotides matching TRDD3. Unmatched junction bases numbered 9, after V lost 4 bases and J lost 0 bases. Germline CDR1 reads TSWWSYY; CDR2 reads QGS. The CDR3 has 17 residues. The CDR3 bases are TGTGCTCTTGGGGCACGTACTGGGGGAAGTTACACCGATAAACTCATCTTT. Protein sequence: CALGARTGGSYTDKLIF.

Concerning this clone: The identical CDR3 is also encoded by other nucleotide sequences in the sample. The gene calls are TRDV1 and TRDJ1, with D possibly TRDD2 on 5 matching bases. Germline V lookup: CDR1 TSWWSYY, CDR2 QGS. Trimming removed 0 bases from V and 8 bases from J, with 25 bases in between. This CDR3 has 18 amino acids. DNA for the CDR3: TGTGCTCTTGGGGAACTACTTCGGGGCTCTTGTGGTTCCTCCAAACTCATCTTT. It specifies CALGELLRGSCGSSKLIF.

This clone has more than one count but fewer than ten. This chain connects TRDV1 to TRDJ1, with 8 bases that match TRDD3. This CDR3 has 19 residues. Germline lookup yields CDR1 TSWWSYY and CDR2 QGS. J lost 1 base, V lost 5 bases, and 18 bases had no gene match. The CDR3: CALGPPAVLGEPVTDKLIF. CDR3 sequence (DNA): TGTGCTCTTGGGCCCCCAGCCGTGCTGGGGGAACCCGTCACCGATAAACTCATCTTT.

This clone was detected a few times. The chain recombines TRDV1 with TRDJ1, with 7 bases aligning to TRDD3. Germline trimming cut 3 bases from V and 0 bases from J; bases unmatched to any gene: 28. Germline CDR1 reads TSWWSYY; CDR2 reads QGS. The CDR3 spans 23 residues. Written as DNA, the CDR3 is TGTGCTCTTGGGGATCCCCGTATTGGCACGGGGGCTGGGGATATCCCGTACACCGATAAACTCATCTTT. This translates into CALGDPRIGTGAGDIPYTDKLIF.

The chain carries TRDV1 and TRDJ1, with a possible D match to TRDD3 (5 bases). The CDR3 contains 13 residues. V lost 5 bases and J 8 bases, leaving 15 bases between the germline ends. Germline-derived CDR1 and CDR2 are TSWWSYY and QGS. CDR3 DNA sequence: TGTGCTCTTGGGCTCAACGAGGGATCGAAACTCATCTTT. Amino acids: CALGLNEGSKLIF.